Listed below are T cell receptor beta chains from one sample, sequenced in a study of cytomegalovirus exposure and HLA in healthy donors. Some clones are missing from TCRdb's copy, which holds only in-frame ones; the method was immunoSEQ multiplex PCR. This sample contains 56,000 or so clones. The sequenced sample consisted of PBMCs. The receptors come from a man aged 35 to 55 in good health and CMV-seropositive. The CDR3 runs from the conserved cysteine through the conserved F or W. A D gene is named only where the DNA matches it firmly.

d_gene: TRBD2; j_gene: TRBJ2-3; v_gene: TRBV4-3; CDR3aa: CASSQDRAGGMLADTQYF; CDR3nt: TGCGCCAGCAGCCAAGATCGAGCGGGGGGGATGTTAGCAGATACGCAGTATTTT
d_gene: TRBD2; j_gene: TRBJ2-7; v_gene: TRBV7-9; CDR3aa: CASSPLAGGGFEQYF; CDR3nt: TGTGCCAGCAGCCCCTTAGCGGGAGGAGGCTTCGAGCAGTACTTC
d_gene: .; j_gene: TRBJ2-1; v_gene: TRBV6-1; CDR3aa: CASRGPKGSNEQFF; CDR3nt: TGTGCCAGCAGGGGGCCTAAAGGCTCCAATGAGCAGTTCTTC
d_gene: TRBD1; j_gene: TRBJ1-1; v_gene: TRBV28; CDR3aa: CASSLGAGGEYTEAFF; CDR3nt: TGTGCTAGCAGTTTAGGGGCAGGGGGCGAGTACACTGAAGCTTTCTTT
d_gene: .; j_gene: TRBJ1-6; v_gene: TRBV5-6; CDR3aa: CASSSISSSLHF; CDR3nt: TGTGCCAGCAGCTCCATTAGCTCGTCCCTCCACTTT
d_gene: TRBD1; j_gene: TRBJ1-3; v_gene: TRBV5-4; CDR3aa: CASSLGTGTGNTIYF; CDR3nt: TGTGCCAGCAGCTTGGGGACAGGGACTGGAAACACCATATATTTT
d_gene: .; j_gene: TRBJ2-6; v_gene: TRBV2; CDR3aa: CASSRQGGSGANVLTF; CDR3nt: TGTGCCAGCAGTCGGCAGGGGGGCTCTGGGGCCAACGTCCTGACTTTC
d_gene: TRBD1; j_gene: TRBJ1-2; v_gene: TRBV6-5; CDR3aa: CASRGIQGNYGYTF; CDR3nt: TGTGCCAGCAGGGGAATACAGGGGAACTATGGCTACACCTTC
d_gene: .; j_gene: TRBJ1-1; v_gene: TRBV18; CDR3aa: CASSPWNTEAFF; CDR3nt: TGTGCCAGCTCACCCTGGAACACTGAAGCTTTCTTT
d_gene: TRBD1; j_gene: TRBJ1-1; v_gene: TRBV9; CDR3aa: CASSVVGTGDTEAFF; CDR3nt: TGTGCCAGCAGCGTAGTCGGGACAGGGGATACTGAAGCTTTCTTT
d_gene: TRBD1; j_gene: TRBJ1-2; v_gene: TRBV18; CDR3aa: CASSPSISGQGLYGYTF; CDR3nt: TGTGCCAGCTCACCATCGATCTCCGGACAGGGGTTATATGGCTACACCTTC
d_gene: TRBD2; j_gene: TRBJ2-2; v_gene: TRBV7-9; CDR3aa: CASSLRLAGDTGELFF; CDR3nt: TGTGCCAGCAGTCTCAGACTAGCGGGGGATACCGGGGAGCTGTTTTTT
d_gene: TRBD1; j_gene: TRBJ2-7; v_gene: TRBV27; CDR3aa: CASSPSQGLTYEQYF; CDR3nt: TGTGCCAGCAGCCCCTCACAGGGGTTAACCTACGAGCAGTACTTC
d_gene: TRBD2; j_gene: TRBJ2-7; v_gene: TRBV10-3; CDR3aa: CAMRGRGAENEQYF; CDR3nt: TGTGCCATGAGAGGGCGGGGGGCAGAAAACGAGCAGTACTTC
d_gene: .; j_gene: TRBJ2-7; v_gene: TRBV5-6; CDR3aa: CASSLDTPYEQYF; CDR3nt: TGTGCCAGCAGTCTGGACACCCCCTACGAGCAGTACTTC
d_gene: .; j_gene: TRBJ1-1; v_gene: TRBV19; CDR3aa: CASREQGTEAFF; CDR3nt: TGTGCCAGTAGGGAACAGGGAACTGAAGCTTTCTTT
d_gene: TRBD2; j_gene: TRBJ2-5; v_gene: TRBV4-2; CDR3aa: CASSNPSGRFQETQYF; CDR3nt: TGTGCCAGCAGCAACCCTAGCGGGAGGTTCCAAGAGACCCAGTACTTC
d_gene: TRBD1; j_gene: TRBJ1-1; v_gene: TRBV30; CDR3aa: CAWTPTGENTEAFF; CDR3nt: TGTGCCTGGACGCCTACAGGGGAGAACACTGAAGCTTTCTTT
d_gene: TRBD1; j_gene: TRBJ1-1; v_gene: TRBV29-1; CDR3aa: CSAYRGKTEAFF; CDR3nt: TGCAGCGCATACAGGGGAAAGACTGAAGCTTTCTTT
d_gene: TRBD1; j_gene: TRBJ1-1; v_gene: TRBV10-1; CDR3aa: CASTEPRQGGNTEAFF; CDR3nt: TGCGCCAGCACAGAACCTCGACAGGGAGGGAACACTGAAGCTTTCTTT
d_gene: .; j_gene: TRBJ1-4; v_gene: TRBV18; CDR3aa: CASSAGTPTTNEKLFF; CDR3nt: TGTGCCAGCTCAGCCGGGACACCCACAACTAATGAAAAACTGTTTTTT
d_gene: .; j_gene: TRBJ1-5; v_gene: TRBV11-2; CDR3aa: CASSARSNQPQHF; CDR3nt: TGTGCCAGCAGCGCCCGGAGCAATCAGCCCCAGCATTTT
d_gene: TRBD1; j_gene: TRBJ2-7; v_gene: TRBV9; CDR3aa: CASSLGTDTYEQYF; CDR3nt: TGTGCCAGCAGCCTCGGGACAGATACCTACGAGCAGTACTTC